Shown below are 29 T cell receptor beta chains from a single sample sequenced in a study of blood T cell repertoires in COVID-19. Assay: immunoSEQ multiplex PCR; the TCRdb copy retains only in-frame clones and omits some. The sample consists of 470,000 or so clones, around nine tenths of them appearing once. The material sequenced was PBMCs or T cells enriched from blood (not recorded which). The receptors come from a woman aged 18-35 years with acute COVID-19.

This clone occurred a few times. The rearrangement joins TRBV7-9 to TRBJ1-6; D is possibly TRBD1 (5 bases). Germline V gene data show CDR1 as SEHNR and CDR2 as FQNEAQ (reference sequence). The length of the CDR3 is 17 residues. The V end lost 5 bases, the J end lost 0 bases, and 14 bases lay between the germline ends. CDR3 sequence reads: CASSRGALGSYNSPLHF. CDR3 coding DNA: TGTGCCAGCAGCCGCGGGGCTCTGGGCTCCTATAATTCACCCCTCCACTTT.

The chain combines TRBV3-1 (or the pseudogene TRBV3-2) with TRBJ2-7; D ambiguous. Trimming shortened V by 3 bases and J by 1 base, and 10 bases separated the two germline ends. Germline lookup yields CDR1 LGHDT and CDR2 YNNKEL (reference sequence). CDR3 length: 14 amino acids. CDR3 sequence: CASSHTADSYEQYF. Here the CDR3 DNA reads TGTGCCAGCAGCCACACGGCGGATTCCTACGAGCAGTACTTC.

This clone was recorded once. The chain has TRBV5-1 and TRBJ2-5; tentative D call: TRBD2 (6 bases). The CDR3 length is 16 residues. V was trimmed by 3 bases and J by 4 bases, leaving 19 bases between them. Germline-derived CDR1 and CDR2 are SGHRS and YFSETQ. The CDR3 here is CASSSSSVGFGETQYF. The CDR3 DNA sequence: TGCGCCAGCAGCTCGTCTAGCGTCGGTTTCGGAGAGACCCAGTACTTC.

CDR3 sequence (DNA): TGTGCCAGCTCACCAGGGAGGGTTGCCGGCACAGATACGCAGTATTTT. Amino acid sequence: CASSPGRVAGTDTQYF. The V and J genes are TRBV18 and TRBJ2-3, with TRBD2 matching 7 bases. Trimming removed 2 bases from V and 1 base from J; junction bases left unmatched: 6. CDR3 length equals 16 residues. In germline, CDR1 is KGHSH, CDR2 LQKENI.

The chain employs TRBV5-1 and TRBJ2-3, with TRBD2 identical over 10 bases. J was trimmed by 0 bases and V by 0 bases; bases with no gene match: 4. Germline-derived CDR1 and CDR2 are SGHRS and YFSETQ. The CDR3 totals 17 residues. For the CDR3, the DNA is TGCGCCAGCAGCTTGGGACTAGCGGGTTTTAGCACAGATACGCAGTATTTT. Its translation is CASSLGLAGFSTDTQYF.

DNA for the CDR3: TGTGCCAGCAGTTACGCTGAGGGCGAACCTGGAAACACCATATATTTT. Its protein is CASSYAEGEPGNTIYF. V is TRBV6-2 or TRBV6-3 and J is TRBJ1-3; no clear D gene. Between the trimmed V and J ends, which lost 2 bases and 2 bases, there was a span of 13 bases. Germline CDR1 MNHEY, CDR2 SVGEGT. The CDR3 is made up of 16 amino acids.

This clone has just one count. V usage is TRBV27 and J usage is TRBJ2-2; tentatively, D is TRBD2 (6 bases). This CDR3 contains 12 residues. Germline CDR1 is MNHEY and CDR2 is SMNVEV (reference sequence). Trimming removed 6 bases at V and 9 bases at J, with 11 bases between. CDR3 sequence reads: CASSLGGRELFF. The CDR3 DNA sequence: TGTGCCAGCAGCCTCGGGGGACGGGAGCTGTTTTTT.

The V and J genes are TRBV9 and TRBJ2-2; 8 nucleotides line up with TRBD2. J gave up 6 bases and V 4 bases, and 5 bases lay outside the gene matches. The CDR3 loop spans 14 amino acids. In germline, CDR1 is SGDLS, CDR2 YYNGEE. This CDR3 is CASSPRGAAGELFF. The CDR3, as DNA: TGTGCCAGCAGCCCGCGGGGGGCTGCCGGGGAGCTGTTTTTT.

In this sample, this clone turned up once. CDR3 loop: CASSFSTVGHYEQYF. CDR3 nucleotides: TGTGCCAGCAGTTTTTCTACAGTCGGTCACTACGAGCAGTACTTC. This chain connects TRBV27 to TRBJ2-7, with D uncertain. Germline assignment: CDR1 MNHEY and CDR2 SMNVEV (reference sequence). V lost 3 bases, J lost 3 bases, and 15 bases lay in between. The CDR3 extends over 15 amino acids.

The chain uses TRBV4-1 and TRBJ2-3; the match to TRBD2 covers 11 bases. The J segment lost 2 bases and the V segment lost 1 base, leaving 5 bases of the junction unmatched. Germline CDR1 and CDR2: MGHRA and YSYEKL. The CDR3 is 17 amino acids. CDR3 in DNA: TGCGCCAGCAGCCAAGTAGCGGGGGGGCCGATCACAGATACGCAGTATTTT. Translating it yields CASSQVAGGPITDTQYF.

This chain joins TRBV30 and TRBJ2-7, with 7 bases matching TRBD1. J lost 3 bases, V lost 4 bases, and 12 bases had no gene match. Germline CDR1 is GTSNPN and CDR2 is SVGIG (reference sequence). This CDR3 region has 15 residues. CDR3 in DNA: TGTGCCTGGACCAACTCCCGGGACAGATACTACGAGCAGTACTTC. Its translation is CAWTNSRDRYYEQYF.

There are a few counts of this clone. J is TRBJ1-5 and V is TRBV7-8, with a weak D call TRBD1 (6 bases). V was trimmed by 6 bases and J by 6 bases, leaving 12 bases between them. Germline V gives CDR1 SGHVS, CDR2 FQNEAQ. The CDR3 runs 13 residues. The CDR3 DNA reads TGTGCCAGCAGTAGGGGGGGCACTCAGCCCCAGCATTTT. As protein: CASSRGGTQPQHF.

V and J are TRBV5-6 and TRBJ2-5; unclear D gene. This CDR3 is 13 amino acids long. The V end was cut by 3 bases, the J end by 6 bases, with 12 bases between. Germline CDR1 and CDR2: SGHDT and YYEEEE. The CDR3 loop reads CASSSPSEKTQYF. The CDR3 DNA is TGTGCCAGCAGCTCCCCTAGTGAAAAGACCCAGTACTTC.

Of note for this clone: One end of the junction is discordant with germline, which a read error may explain. The chain recombines TRBV18 with TRBJ2-7; 7 nucleotides match TRBD2. CDR3 length equals 15 residues. Germline lookup yields CDR1 KGHSH and CDR2 LQKENI. CDR3 amino acids: CASSEGASGSHEQYF. The DNA of the CDR3 is TGTGCCTCCTCTGAAGGAGCTAGCGGCTCCCACGAGCAGTACTTC.

This clone was picked up a small number of times. The chain couples TRBV7-9 to TRBJ2-2; no firm D call. Trimming cost V 2 bases and J 6 bases, with 13 bases left between them. CDR3 length: 15 residues. Germline-derived CDR1 and CDR2 are SEHNR and FQNEAQ (reference sequence). The CDR3 region has the DNA TGTGCCAGCAGCTTAACGTCCACCGCGGCCGGGGAGCTGTTTTTT. Its translation: CASSLTSTAAGELFF.

This clone was seen more than once but under ten times. This sequence joins TRBV3-1 (or the pseudogene TRBV3-2) and TRBJ2-1, with 9 bases that match TRBD2. Germline V gene data show CDR1 as LGHDT and CDR2 as YNNKEL (reference sequence). Losses at the gene ends were 6 bases for V and 3 bases for J; bases not matched to a gene: 6. This CDR3 has 15 residues. CDR3 sequence reads: CASSQGLAVYNEQFF. Here the CDR3 DNA reads TGTGCCAGCAGTCAGGGACTAGCAGTCTACAATGAGCAGTTCTTC.

The chain links TRBV27 to TRBJ2-5; tentative D call: TRBD1 (5 bases). The V and J ends lost 1 base and 0 bases respectively, with 6 bases between them. Germline values: CDR1 MNHEY, CDR2 SMNVEV (reference sequence). The CDR3 has 14 amino acids. The CDR3 bases are TGTGCCAGCAGTTTATGGGGCAACCAAGAGACCCAGTACTTC. This gives the protein CASSLWGNQETQYF.

This chain connects TRBV10-2 to TRBJ1-2, with TRBD1 matching 7 bases. The CDR3 covers 13 residues. The junction had 13 bases not matched to a gene; V was cut back by 10 bases and J by 8 bases. The germline V gene encodes CDR1 WSHSY and CDR2 SAAADI. CDR3 amino acids: CAISRKYRGGYTF. CDR3 DNA sequence: TGCGCCATCTCCCGAAAATACAGGGGCGGCTACACCTTC.

The chain couples TRBV25-1 to TRBJ2-7; possibly TRBD1 for D (5 bases). Germline V CDR1 and CDR2: MGHDK, SYGVNS. V was shortened by 4 bases and J by 1 base, with 20 bases between the two germline ends. This CDR3 contains 17 residues. CDR3 sequence (DNA): TGTGCCAGCAGTGCAAGGGGCAGGGCCAGAGTATCCTACGAGCAGTACTTC. Protein product: CASSARGRARVSYEQYF.

This clone was seen just once. V usage is TRBV7-9 and J usage is TRBJ1-4, with a tentative D call TRBD1 (6 bases). V was shortened by 4 bases and J by 5 bases, with 14 bases between the two germline ends. The CDR3 loop spans 15 amino acids. Germline CDR1 and CDR2: SEHNR and FQNEAQ (reference sequence). The CDR3 protein is CASSSDRLMNEKLFF. In DNA form, the CDR3 reads TGTGCCAGCAGCTCCGACAGGTTGATGAATGAAAAACTGTTTTTT.

V usage is TRBV28 and J usage is TRBJ2-3; D is ambiguous. The V end was cut by 6 bases, the J end by 4 bases, with 11 bases between. The V gene's germline CDR1 is MDHEN and CDR2 SYDVKM. The CDR3 sequence is 13 residues long. The CDR3 loop reads CASSLLGADTQYF. CDR3 DNA: TGTGCCAGCAGCCTCCTAGGCGCAGATACGCAGTATTTT.

V is TRBV4-1 and J is TRBJ2-1; 12 bases are a match to TRBD2. Trimming at V came to 8 bases and at J to 0 bases, leaving 11 bases not matched to a gene. This CDR3 is built from 18 residues. CDR1 is MGHRA and CDR2 is YSYEKL in the germline V gene. Written as DNA, the CDR3 is TGCGCCAGCCACCCCGGGACTAGCGGGCGAAGCTCCTACAATGAGCAGTTCTTC. Protein product: CASHPGTSGRSSYNEQFF.

The chain employs TRBV20-1 and TRBJ2-7, with a tentative D call TRBD1 (5 bases). Per the germline V gene, CDR1 is DFQATT and CDR2 is SNEGSKA (reference sequence). Trimming took 6 bases from V and 0 from J, leaving 6 bases between them. There are 11 residues in the CDR3. The CDR3 reads CSADNSYEQYF. The CDR3 bases are TGCAGTGCGGACAACTCCTACGAGCAGTACTTC.

This rearrangement joins TRBV4-2 to TRBJ2-2; TRBD2 agrees at 10 bases. Germline CDR1 and CDR2: LGHNA and YNFKEQ. This CDR3 spans 18 amino acids. V lost 0 bases and J lost 2; bases outside the gene matches: 6. In nucleotides, the CDR3 is TGTGCCAGCAGCCAAGATTCGGGACTAGCGACCAACACCGGGGAGCTGTTTTTT. Translating it yields CASSQDSGLATNTGELFF.

The chain joins TRBV6-5 to TRBJ2-7; TRBD1 matches 10 bases. J lost 7 bases, V lost 2 bases, and 5 bases had no gene match. The CDR3 is 14 residues long. The germline CDR1 and CDR2 sequences are MNHEY and SVGAGI. This CDR3 reads CASSYDRGHGEQYF. The CDR3 coding sequence is TGTGCCAGCAGTTACGACAGGGGGCATGGGGAGCAGTACTTC.

The gene calls are TRBV10-3 and TRBJ2-1; 8 bases agree with TRBD2. The CDR3 is made up of 18 amino acids. CDR1 is ENHRY, CDR2 SYGVKD, per germline. V shed 0 bases, J shed 6 bases, and the junction held 13 bases outside the gene matches. CDR3: CAISESTKSGSRGNEQFF. Here the CDR3 DNA reads TGTGCCATCAGTGAGTCTACGAAGAGCGGGAGTAGGGGCAATGAGCAGTTCTTC.

The chain joins TRBV10-1 to TRBJ2-7; D unclear. CDR1 is WNHNN and CDR2 is SYGVQD in the germline V gene (reference sequence). Trimming stripped 4 bases from V and 6 bases from J, with 10 bases between. The CDR3 consists of 12 residues. The CDR3 DNA reads as TGCGCCAGCAGTGGACCGACGGGCGAGCAGTACTTC. Translation: CASSGPTGEQYF.

V usage is TRBV13 and J usage is TRBJ1-4, with a possible D match to TRBD1 (6 bases). From germline, CDR1 is PRHDT and CDR2 FYEKMQ (reference sequence). The CDR3 length is 14 residues. The V end was cut by 4 bases, the J end by 1 base, with 7 bases between. In DNA form, the CDR3 reads TGTGCCAGCAGCTACAGGGAAACTAATGAAAAACTGTTTTTT. Its protein product is CASSYRETNEKLFF. Full variable domain (missing parts from reference TRBV13 and TRBJ1-4): AAGVIQSPRHLIKEKRETATLKCYPIPRHDTVYWYQQGPGQDPQFLISFYEKMQSDKGSIPDRFSAQQFSDYHSELNMSSLELGDSALYFCASSYRETNEKLFFGSGTQLSVL.

The chain couples TRBV7-3 to TRBJ2-2, with D perhaps matching TRBD1 (8 bases). The CDR3 contains 16 residues. V gave up 5 bases and J gave up 2 bases, with 15 bases separating them. Germline V lookup: CDR1 SGHTA, CDR2 FQGTGA. As DNA, the CDR3 is TGTGCCAGCAGCGTCACAGGGGGGGTAAACACCGGGGAGCTGTTTTTT. This gives the protein CASSVTGGVNTGELFF.